Presented here are 18 T cell receptor beta chains from one specimen sequenced in a study of vaccination effects on CD4 cells after COVID-19. Their target antigens are unknown. The repertoire was sequenced with immunoSEQ multiplex PCR; TCRdb's copy has only in-frame clones and lacks some. The repertoire holds about 68,000 clones, with about four fifths as singletons. Pools of viral peptides were used by the ViraFEST assay to expand antigen-specific CD4+ T cells ahead of sequencing. Following culture for more than 9 days, CD4+ T cells were isolated. Neither prior SARS-CoV-2 infection nor positive nucleocapsid antibodies were present in the vaccine recipients. The sample in question was CD4+ T cells from PBMCs cultured with SARS-CoV-2 spike peptides, obtained before COVID-19 vaccination. The receptors shown here come from a human donor who received a COVID-19 vaccine.

This chain connects TRBV5-1 to TRBJ1-2; possible D gene TRBD1, 6 bases. Per germline, CDR1 SGHRS and CDR2 YFSETQ. Trimming took 0 bases from V and 4 from J, leaving 13 bases between them. This CDR3 has 15 amino acids. The CDR3 sequence: CASSLGWGQLYGYTF. CDR3 DNA sequence: TGCGCCAGCAGCTTGGGTTGGGGACAACTCTATGGCTACACCTTC.

This clone was observed a single time. This chain connects TRBV7-2 to TRBJ1-5; TRBD1 might be the D (6 bases). Germline CDR1 SGHTA, CDR2 FQGNSA. The V end lost 5 bases, the J end lost 5 bases, and 16 bases lay between the germline ends. The length of the CDR3 is 15 residues. This CDR3 is CASSQQGSGDQPQHF. The CDR3 DNA reads as TGTGCCAGCAGCCAACAGGGTTCGGGTGATCAGCCCCAGCATTTT. Filled out from reference TRBV7-2 and TRBJ1-5, the complete variable domain reads GAGVSQSPSNKVTEKGKDVELRCDPISGHTALYWYRQSLGQGLEFLIYFQGNSAPDKSGLPSDRFSAERTGGSVSTLTIQRTQQEDSAVYLCASSQQGSGDQPQHFGDGTRLSIL.

The genes are TRBV20-1 and TRBJ1-6, with D unclear. CDR3 length equals 13 residues. V gave up 3 bases and J gave up 10 bases, with 13 bases separating them. Germline V gene data show CDR1 as DFQATT and CDR2 as SNEGSKA (reference sequence). The CDR3 reads CSASRILSSPLHF. The CDR3 nucleotides read TGCAGTGCTAGTCGCATATTGAGCTCACCCCTCCACTTT.

The V and J genes are TRBV30 and TRBJ2-3, with 11 bases that match TRBD2. This CDR3 has 17 residues. From germline, CDR1 is GTSNPN and CDR2 SVGIG (reference sequence). V shed 2 bases and J 0 bases; nucleotides not matched to a gene: 7. The CDR3 sequence is CAWSPGSGGASTDTQYF. The CDR3, as DNA: TGTGCCTGGAGTCCCGGTAGCGGGGGGGCGAGCACAGATACGCAGTATTTT.

This clone was seen more than once but under ten times. The chain couples TRBV3-1 (or the pseudogene TRBV3-2) to TRBJ1-5, with D possibly TRBD1 on 6 matching bases. The CDR3 spans 18 residues. Trimming cost V 1 base and J 2 bases, with 18 bases left between them. Germline CDR1 reads LGHDT; CDR2 reads YNNKEL (reference sequence). In DNA, the CDR3 is TGTGCCAGCAGCCAAGGGTTTCAGGGGCCGGAGCGCAATCAGCCCCAGCATTTT. Translation gives CASSQGFQGPERNQPQHF.

The genes are TRBV18 and TRBJ2-7, with a tentative D call TRBD2 (6 bases). V was shortened by 6 bases and J by 5 bases, with 20 bases between the two germline ends. Germline V gene lookup returns CDR1 KGHSH and CDR2 LQKENI. This CDR3 is 15 amino acids long. Here the CDR3 reads CASSLSSGVWDEQYV. The CDR3 nucleotides read TGTGCCAGCTCCCTTTCCTCGGGGGTGTGGGACGAGCAGTACGTC.

V and J are TRBV4-1 and TRBJ1-5, with D unclear. V was cut by 1 base and J by 6 bases, with 13 bases left in between. This CDR3 comprises 15 residues. Germline V gene data show CDR1 as MGHRA and CDR2 as YSYEKL. CDR3 residues: CASSQASGPSQPQHF. DNA for the CDR3: TGCGCCAGCAGCCAAGCGTCAGGACCCAGTCAGCCCCAGCATTTT.

This sequence joins TRBV19 and TRBJ1-5; TRBD1 matches 7 bases. Germline loops: CDR1 LNHDA, CDR2 SQIVND (reference sequence). This CDR3 is 14 amino acids long. After removal of 7 bases from V and 4 bases from J, the junction contained 7 bases not matched to a gene. The CDR3 is CASTPGQVNQPQHF. The CDR3 bases are TGTGCCAGTACCCCTGGACAGGTTAATCAGCCCCAGCATTTT.

With regard to this clone: Other DNA sequences in the sample encode the same CDR3. V gene TRBV5-1 combines with J gene TRBJ2-7; D possibly corresponds to TRBD1 (5 bases). From germline, CDR1 is SGHRS and CDR2 YFSETQ. The CDR3 contains 14 residues. V was trimmed by 1 base and J by 2 bases, leaving 10 bases between them. CDR3 DNA: TGCGCCAGCAGCTTGCAGGGTAACCCCTACGAGCAGTACGTC. This encodes CASSLQGNPYEQYV.

V usage is TRBV14 and J usage is TRBJ2-1; TRBD2 agrees at 11 bases. The length of the CDR3 is 15 residues. The germline V gene has CDR1 SGHDN and CDR2 FVKESK. After removal of 4 bases from V and 4 bases from J, the junction contained 3 bases not matched to a gene. This CDR3 reads CASSPLAGGYNEQFF. For the CDR3, the DNA is TGTGCCAGCAGCCCCCTAGCGGGGGGATACAATGAGCAGTTCTTC.

The table lists this clone with a few counts. This rearrangement joins TRBV20-1 to TRBJ1-4; no clear D gene. The CDR3 sequence is 13 residues long. Germline V CDR1 and CDR2: DFQATT, SNEGSKA (reference sequence). V was trimmed by 3 bases and J by 7 bases, leaving 12 bases between them. For the CDR3, the DNA is TGCAGTGCTAGTTTTGCGGGAGCTGAAAAACTGTTTTTT. Residues: CSASFAGAEKLFF.

This chain connects TRBV21-1 to TRBJ2-5. TRBV21-1 is described as a pseudogene. The CDR3 sequence is 17 residues long. The DNA for the CDR3 is TGTGCCAGCAGCAGGGGGCATAGGACGGGGGAACAAGAGACCCAGTACTTC. Protein: CASSRGHRTGEQETQYF.

The genes are TRBV7-3 and TRBJ2-1; 10 positions match TRBD1. The V segment lost 2 bases and the J segment 3 bases; nucleotides outside the gene matches: 13. Germline CDR1 SGHTA, CDR2 FQGTGA. The length of the CDR3 is 19 residues. CDR3 amino acids: CASSLVGGVGQGYYNEQFF. In DNA form, the CDR3 reads TGTGCCAGCAGCTTAGTGGGTGGGGTGGGACAGGGGTACTACAATGAGCAGTTCTTC. Based on the CDR3 plus reference TRBV7-3 and TRBJ2-1, the full variable domain is GAGVSQTPSNKVTEKGKYVELRCDPISGHTALYWYRQSLGQGPEFLIYFQGTGAADDSGLPNDRFFAVRPEGSVSTLKIQRTERGDSAVYLCASSLVGGVGQGYYNEQFFGPGTRLTVL.

The chain has TRBV6-5 and TRBJ1-1; weak D call: TRBD1 (6 bases). The germline CDR1 and CDR2 sequences are MNHEY and SVGAGI. The CDR3 extends over 14 amino acids. Trimming removed 2 bases at V and 9 bases at J, with 16 bases between. In DNA, the CDR3 is TGTGCCAGCAGTTACCTCCGAGAACAGGGTAAAGCTTTCTTT. Amino acids: CASSYLREQGKAFF.

V usage is TRBV7-9 and J usage is TRBJ2-1; 8 bases map to TRBD2. Germline assignment: CDR1 SEHNR and CDR2 FQNEAQ (reference sequence). The CDR3 runs to 17 residues. V lost 1 base, J lost 4 bases, and 9 bases stayed unmatched. CDR3 in amino acids: CASSLGPQAGVYNEQFF. In nucleotides, the CDR3 is TGTGCCAGCAGCTTAGGGCCCCAAGCGGGGGTATACAATGAGCAGTTCTTC.

This chain uses TRBV15 with TRBJ1-2; the D gene is possibly TRBD1 (5 bases). CDR1 and CDR2 (germline): LNHNV, YYDKDF (reference sequence). V shed 3 bases and J shed 7 bases, with 12 bases lying between them. The CDR3 covers 13 residues. Here the CDR3 DNA reads TGTGCCACCAGCAGGGGGGATGGGGCTGGCTACACCTTC. Its protein product is CATSRGDGAGYTF. Filled out from reference TRBV15 and TRBJ1-2, the complete variable domain reads DAMVIQNPRYQVTQFGKPVTLSCSQTLNHNVMYWYQQKSSQAPKLLFHYYDKDFNNEADTPDNFQSRRPNTSFCFLDIRSPGLGDTAMYLCATSRGDGAGYTFGSGTRLTVV.

The rearrangement joins TRBV5-1 to TRBJ2-1; a weak D match, TRBD1 (5 bases). Deletions cut 0 bases from V and 4 bases from J, with 8 bases between. The CDR3 totals 14 residues. CDR1 is SGHRS and CDR2 is YFSETQ in the germline V gene. For the CDR3, the DNA is TGCGCCAGCAGCTTGGGATCAGGGTACAATGAGCAGTTCTTC. Its protein is CASSLGSGYNEQFF.

The CDR3 here is CASRNSPGETQYF. For the CDR3, the DNA is TGTGCCAGCAGGAATTCGCCGGGGGAGACCCAGTACTTC. V gene TRBV6-4 combines with J gene TRBJ2-5; D may be TRBD2 (5 bases). Trimming removed 6 bases at V and 5 bases at J, with 13 bases between. Germline CDR1 MRHNA, CDR2 SNTAGT. CDR3 length: 13 amino acids.